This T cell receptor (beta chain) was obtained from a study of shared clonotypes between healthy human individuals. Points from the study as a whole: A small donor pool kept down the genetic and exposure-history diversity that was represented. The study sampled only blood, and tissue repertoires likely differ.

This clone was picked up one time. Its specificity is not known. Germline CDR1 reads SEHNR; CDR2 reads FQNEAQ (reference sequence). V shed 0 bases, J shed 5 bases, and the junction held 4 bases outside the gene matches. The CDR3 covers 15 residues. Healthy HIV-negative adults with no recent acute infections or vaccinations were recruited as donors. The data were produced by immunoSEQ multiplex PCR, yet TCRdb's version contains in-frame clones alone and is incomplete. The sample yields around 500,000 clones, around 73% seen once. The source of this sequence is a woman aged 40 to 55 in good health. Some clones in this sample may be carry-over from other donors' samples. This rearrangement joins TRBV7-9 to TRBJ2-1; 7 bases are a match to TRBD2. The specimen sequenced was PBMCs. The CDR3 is CASSLARGGNNEQFF. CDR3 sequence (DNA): TGTGCCAGCAGCTTAGCCCGCGGGGGTAACAATGAGCAGTTCTTC.